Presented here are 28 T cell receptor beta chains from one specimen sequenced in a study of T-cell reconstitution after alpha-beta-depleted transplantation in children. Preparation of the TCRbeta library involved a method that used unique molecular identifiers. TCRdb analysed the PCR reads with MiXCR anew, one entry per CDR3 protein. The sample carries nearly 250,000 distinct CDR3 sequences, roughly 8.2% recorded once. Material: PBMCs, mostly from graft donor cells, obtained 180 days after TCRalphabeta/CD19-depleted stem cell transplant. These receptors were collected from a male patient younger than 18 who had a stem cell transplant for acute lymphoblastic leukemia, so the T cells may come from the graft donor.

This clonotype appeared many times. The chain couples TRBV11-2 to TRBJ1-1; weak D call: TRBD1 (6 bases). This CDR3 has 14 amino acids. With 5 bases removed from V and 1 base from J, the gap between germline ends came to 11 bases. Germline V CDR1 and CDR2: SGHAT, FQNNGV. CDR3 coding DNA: TGTGCCAGCAGCAACCCGACAGGGAACACTGAAGCTTTCTTT. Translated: CASSNPTGNTEAFF.

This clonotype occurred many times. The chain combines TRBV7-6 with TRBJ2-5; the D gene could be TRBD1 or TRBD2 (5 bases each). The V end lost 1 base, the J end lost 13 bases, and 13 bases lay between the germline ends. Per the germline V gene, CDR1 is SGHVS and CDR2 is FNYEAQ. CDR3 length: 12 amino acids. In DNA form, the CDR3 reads TGTGCCAGCAGCTTAGGCCCCGGGACGGGGTACTTC. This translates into CASSLGPGTGYF.

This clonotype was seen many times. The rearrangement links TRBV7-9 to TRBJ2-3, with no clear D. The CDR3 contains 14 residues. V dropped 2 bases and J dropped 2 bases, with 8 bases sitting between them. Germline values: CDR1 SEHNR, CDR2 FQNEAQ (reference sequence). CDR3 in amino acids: CASSLSDPTDTQYF. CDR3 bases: TGTGCCAGCAGCTTAAGTGATCCCACAGATACGCAGTATTTT.

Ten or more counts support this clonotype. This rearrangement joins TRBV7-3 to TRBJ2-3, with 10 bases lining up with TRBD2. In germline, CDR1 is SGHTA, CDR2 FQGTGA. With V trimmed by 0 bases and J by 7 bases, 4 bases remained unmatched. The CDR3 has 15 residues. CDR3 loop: CASSLTSGGPHTQYF. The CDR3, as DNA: TGTGCCAGCAGCTTAACTAGCGGGGGGCCCCATACGCAGTATTTT.

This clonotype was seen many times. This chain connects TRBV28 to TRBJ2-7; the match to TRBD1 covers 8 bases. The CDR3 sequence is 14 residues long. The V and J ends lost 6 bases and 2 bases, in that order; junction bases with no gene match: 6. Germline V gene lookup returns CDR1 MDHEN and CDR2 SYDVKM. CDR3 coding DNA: TGTGCCAGCAGAACAGGGGGTAGTCCCTACGAGCAGTACTTC. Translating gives CASRTGGSPYEQYF.

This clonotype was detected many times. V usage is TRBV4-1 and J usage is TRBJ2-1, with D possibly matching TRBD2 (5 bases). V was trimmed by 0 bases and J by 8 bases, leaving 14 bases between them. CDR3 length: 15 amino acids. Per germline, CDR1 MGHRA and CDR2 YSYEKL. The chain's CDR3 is CASSQEDSPGYEQFF. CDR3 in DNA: TGCGCCAGCAGCCAAGAAGACTCCCCGGGATATGAGCAGTTCTTC.

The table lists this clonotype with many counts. The CDR3 nucleotides read TGTGCCAGCAGTGCACAGGGTGTCGAGCAGTACTTC. Translated, it gives CASSAQGVEQYF. The chain links TRBV12-3 or TRBV12-4 to TRBJ2-7, with a possible D match to TRBD1 (6 bases). The V gene lost 5 bases and the J gene lost 6 bases, with 11 bases spanning the gap. This CDR3 has 12 amino acids.

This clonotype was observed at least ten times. CDR3 bases: TGCGCCAGCAGCAGAACCACAGATACGCAGTATTTT. This translates into CASSRTTDTQYF. The chain combines TRBV5-1 with TRBJ2-3; D remains ambiguous. The CDR3 contains 12 residues. Per germline, CDR1 SGHRS and CDR2 YFSETQ. V was shortened by 4 bases and J by 2 bases, with 5 bases between the two germline ends.

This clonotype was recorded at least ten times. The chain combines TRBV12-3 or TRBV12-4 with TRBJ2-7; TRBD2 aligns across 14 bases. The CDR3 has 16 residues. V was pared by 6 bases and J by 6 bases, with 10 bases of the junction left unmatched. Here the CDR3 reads CASSEPGLAGAREQYF. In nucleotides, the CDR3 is TGTGCCAGCAGCGAACCGGGACTAGCGGGAGCTCGCGAGCAGTACTTC.

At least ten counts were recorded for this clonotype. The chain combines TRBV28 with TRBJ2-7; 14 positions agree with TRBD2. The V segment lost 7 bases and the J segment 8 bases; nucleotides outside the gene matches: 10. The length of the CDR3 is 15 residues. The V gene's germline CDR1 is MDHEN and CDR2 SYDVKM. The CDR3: CASKQPGLAGAQQYF. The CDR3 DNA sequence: TGTGCCAGCAAACAACCGGGACTAGCGGGAGCCCAGCAGTACTTC.

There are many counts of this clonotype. The DNA of the CDR3 is TGTGCCAGCAGCCCCGGGGGAGGTGATGGCTACACCTTC. This gives the protein CASSPGGGDGYTF. V and J are TRBV21-1 and TRBJ1-2; the table's D gene call, TRBD1, was not cross checked with the DNA. TRBV21-1 is labeled a pseudogene. The CDR3 covers 13 residues.

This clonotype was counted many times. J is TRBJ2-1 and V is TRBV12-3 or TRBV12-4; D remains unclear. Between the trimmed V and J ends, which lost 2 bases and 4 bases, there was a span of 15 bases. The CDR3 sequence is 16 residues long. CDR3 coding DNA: TGTGCCAGCAGTTTATTCCGACCCCCTGGATACAATGAGCAGTTCTTC. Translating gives CASSLFRPPGYNEQFF.

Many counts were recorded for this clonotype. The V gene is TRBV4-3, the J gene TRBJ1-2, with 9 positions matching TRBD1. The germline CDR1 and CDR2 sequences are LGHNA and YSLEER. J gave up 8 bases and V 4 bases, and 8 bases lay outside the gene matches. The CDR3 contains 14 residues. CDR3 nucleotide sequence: TGCGCCAGCAGCCCGGGACAGGGACTAGGAGGCTACACCTTC. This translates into CASSPGQGLGGYTF.

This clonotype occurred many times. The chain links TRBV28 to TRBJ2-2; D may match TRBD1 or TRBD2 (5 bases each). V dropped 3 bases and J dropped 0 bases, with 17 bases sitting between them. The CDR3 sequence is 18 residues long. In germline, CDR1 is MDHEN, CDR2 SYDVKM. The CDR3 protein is CASSFPPGTYANTGELFF. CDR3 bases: TGTGCCAGCAGTTTCCCCCCCGGGACCTACGCGAACACCGGGGAGCTGTTTTTT. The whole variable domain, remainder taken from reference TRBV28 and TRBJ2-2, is DVKVTQSSRYLVKRTGEKVFLECVQDMDHENMFWYRQDPGLGLRLIYFSYDVKMKEKGDIPEGYSVSREKKERFSLILESASTNQTSMYLCASSFPPGTYANTGELFFGEGSRLTVL.

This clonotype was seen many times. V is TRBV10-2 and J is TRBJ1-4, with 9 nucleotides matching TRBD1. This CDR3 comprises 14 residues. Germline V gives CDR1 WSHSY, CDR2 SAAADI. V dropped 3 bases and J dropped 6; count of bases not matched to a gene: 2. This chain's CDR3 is CASSEWTGDEKLFF. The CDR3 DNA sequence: TGCGCCAGCAGTGAATGGACAGGGGATGAAAAACTGTTTTTT.

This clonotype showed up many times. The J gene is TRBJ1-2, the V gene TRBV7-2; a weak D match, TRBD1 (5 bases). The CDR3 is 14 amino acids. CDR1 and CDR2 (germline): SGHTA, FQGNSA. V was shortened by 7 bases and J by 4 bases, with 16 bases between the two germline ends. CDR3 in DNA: TGTGCCAGCACCCTAGGGGTGAGCCTCTATGGCTACACCTTC. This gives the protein CASTLGVSLYGYTF.

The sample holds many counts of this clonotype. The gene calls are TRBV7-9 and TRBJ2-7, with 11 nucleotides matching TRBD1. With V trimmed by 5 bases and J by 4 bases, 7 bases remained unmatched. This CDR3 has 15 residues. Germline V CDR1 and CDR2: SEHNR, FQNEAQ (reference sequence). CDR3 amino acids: CASSPRTGGWYEQYF. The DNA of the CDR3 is TGTGCCAGCAGCCCCCGGACAGGGGGCTGGTACGAGCAGTACTTC.

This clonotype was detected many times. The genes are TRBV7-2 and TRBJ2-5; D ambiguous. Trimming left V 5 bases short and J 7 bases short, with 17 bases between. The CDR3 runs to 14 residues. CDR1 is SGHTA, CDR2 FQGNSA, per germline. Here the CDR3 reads CASSKELGCVTQYF. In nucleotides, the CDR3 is TGTGCCAGCAGCAAAGAACTGGGGTGCGTGACCCAGTACTTC.

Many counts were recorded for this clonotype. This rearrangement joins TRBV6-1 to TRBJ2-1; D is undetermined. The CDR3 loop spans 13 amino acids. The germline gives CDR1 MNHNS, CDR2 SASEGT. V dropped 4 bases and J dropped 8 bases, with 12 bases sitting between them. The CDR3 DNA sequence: TGTGCCAGCAGTGTCCCCGCATCTTATGAGCAGTTCTTC. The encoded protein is CASSVPASYEQFF.

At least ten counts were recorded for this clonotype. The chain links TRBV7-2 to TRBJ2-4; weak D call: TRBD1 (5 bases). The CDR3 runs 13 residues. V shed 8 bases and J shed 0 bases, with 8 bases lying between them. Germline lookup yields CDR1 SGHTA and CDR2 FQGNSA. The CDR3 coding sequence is TGTGCCAGCTCAGGGTTAGCCAAAAACATTCAGTACTTC. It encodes CASSGLAKNIQYF. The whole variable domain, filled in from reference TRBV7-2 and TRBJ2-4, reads GAGVSQSPSNKVTEKGKDVELRCDPISGHTALYWYRQSLGQGLEFLIYFQGNSAPDKSGLPSDRFSAERTGGSVSTLTIQRTQQEDSAVYLCASSGLAKNIQYFGAGTRLSVL.

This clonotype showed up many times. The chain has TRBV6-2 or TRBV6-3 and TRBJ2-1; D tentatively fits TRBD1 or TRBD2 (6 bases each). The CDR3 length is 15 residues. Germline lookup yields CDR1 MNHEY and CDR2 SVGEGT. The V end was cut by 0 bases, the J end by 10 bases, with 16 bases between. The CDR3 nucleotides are TGTGCCAGCAGTTACTCGACCGGGGGCCGGGGGGAGCAGTTCTTC. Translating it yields CASSYSTGGRGEQFF.

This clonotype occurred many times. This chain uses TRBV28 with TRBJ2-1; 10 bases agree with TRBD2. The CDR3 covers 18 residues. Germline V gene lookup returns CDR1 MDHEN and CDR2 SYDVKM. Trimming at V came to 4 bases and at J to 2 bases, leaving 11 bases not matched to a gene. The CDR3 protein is CASSSIRIAGGTYNEQFF. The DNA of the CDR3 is TGTGCCAGCAGTTCTATCCGTATAGCGGGAGGCACCTACAATGAGCAGTTCTTC.

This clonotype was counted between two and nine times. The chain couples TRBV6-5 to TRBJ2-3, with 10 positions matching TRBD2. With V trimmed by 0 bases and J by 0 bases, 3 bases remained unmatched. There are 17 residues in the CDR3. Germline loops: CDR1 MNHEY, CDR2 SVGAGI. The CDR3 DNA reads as TGTGCCAGCAGTTACTCTCCTAGCGGGGGAAGCACAGATACGCAGTATTTT. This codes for CASSYSPSGGSTDTQYF.

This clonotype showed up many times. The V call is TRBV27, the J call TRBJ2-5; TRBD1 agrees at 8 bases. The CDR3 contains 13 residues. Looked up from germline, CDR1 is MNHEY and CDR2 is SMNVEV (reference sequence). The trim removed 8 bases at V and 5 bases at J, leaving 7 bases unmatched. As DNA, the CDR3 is TGTGCCAGCCGGGGACAGGCTGGGGAGACCCAGTACTTC. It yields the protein CASRGQAGETQYF.

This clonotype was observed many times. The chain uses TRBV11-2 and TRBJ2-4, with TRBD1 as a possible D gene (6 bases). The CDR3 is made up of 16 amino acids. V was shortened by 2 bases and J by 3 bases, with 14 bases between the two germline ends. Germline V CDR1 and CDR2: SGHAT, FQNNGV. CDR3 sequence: CASSLKGTLLKNIQYF. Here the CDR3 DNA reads TGTGCCAGCAGCTTAAAAGGGACACTCCTCAAAAACATTCAGTACTTC.

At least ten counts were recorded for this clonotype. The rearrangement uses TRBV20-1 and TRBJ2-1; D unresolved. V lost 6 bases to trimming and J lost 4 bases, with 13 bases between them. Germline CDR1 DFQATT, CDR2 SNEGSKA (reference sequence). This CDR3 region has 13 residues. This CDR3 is CSALSPFYNEQFF. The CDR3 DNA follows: TGCAGTGCCTTAAGTCCTTTTTACAATGAGCAGTTCTTC.

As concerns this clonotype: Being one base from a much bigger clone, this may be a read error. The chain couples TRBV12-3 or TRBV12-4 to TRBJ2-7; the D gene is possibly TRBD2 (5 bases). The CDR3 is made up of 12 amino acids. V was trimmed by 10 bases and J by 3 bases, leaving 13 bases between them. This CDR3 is CAISYGDYEQYF. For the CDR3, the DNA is TGTGCCATCAGCTACGGGGACTACGAGCAGTACTTC.

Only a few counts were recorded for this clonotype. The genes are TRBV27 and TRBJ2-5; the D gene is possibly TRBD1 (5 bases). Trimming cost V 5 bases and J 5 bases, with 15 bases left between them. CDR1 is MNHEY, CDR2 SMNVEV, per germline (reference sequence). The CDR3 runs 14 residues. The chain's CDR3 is CASSTPGPRETQYF. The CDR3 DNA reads TGTGCCAGCAGTACCCCAGGGCCTCGGGAGACCCAGTACTTC.